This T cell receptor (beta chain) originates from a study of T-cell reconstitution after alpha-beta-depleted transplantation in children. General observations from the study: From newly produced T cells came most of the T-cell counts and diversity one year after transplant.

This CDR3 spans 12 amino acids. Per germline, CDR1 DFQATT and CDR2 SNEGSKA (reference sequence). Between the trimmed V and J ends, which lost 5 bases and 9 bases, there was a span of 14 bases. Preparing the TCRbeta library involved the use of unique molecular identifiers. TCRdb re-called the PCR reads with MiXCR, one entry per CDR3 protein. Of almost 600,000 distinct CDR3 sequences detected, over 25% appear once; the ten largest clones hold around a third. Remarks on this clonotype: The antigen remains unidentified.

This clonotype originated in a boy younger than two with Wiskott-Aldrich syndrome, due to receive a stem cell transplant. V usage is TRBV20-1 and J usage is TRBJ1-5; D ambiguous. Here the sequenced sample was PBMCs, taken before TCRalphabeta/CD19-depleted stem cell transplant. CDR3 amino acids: CSAGPSLRPQHF. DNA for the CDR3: TGCAGTGCTGGCCCCAGTTTACGGCCCCAGCATTTT.